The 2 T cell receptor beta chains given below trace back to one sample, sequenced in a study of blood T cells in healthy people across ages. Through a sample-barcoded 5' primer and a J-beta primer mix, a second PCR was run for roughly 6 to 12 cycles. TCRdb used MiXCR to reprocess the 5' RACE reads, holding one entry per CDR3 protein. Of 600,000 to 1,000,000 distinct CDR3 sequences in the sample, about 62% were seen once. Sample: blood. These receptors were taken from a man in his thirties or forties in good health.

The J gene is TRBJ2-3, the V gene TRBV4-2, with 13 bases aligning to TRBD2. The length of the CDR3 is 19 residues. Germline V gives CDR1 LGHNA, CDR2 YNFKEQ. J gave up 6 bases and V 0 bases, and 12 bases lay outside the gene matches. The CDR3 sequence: CASSQELPTGTSGADTQYF. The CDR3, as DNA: TGTGCCAGCAGCCAAGAATTGCCGACCGGGACTAGCGGGGCGGATACGCAGTATTTT.

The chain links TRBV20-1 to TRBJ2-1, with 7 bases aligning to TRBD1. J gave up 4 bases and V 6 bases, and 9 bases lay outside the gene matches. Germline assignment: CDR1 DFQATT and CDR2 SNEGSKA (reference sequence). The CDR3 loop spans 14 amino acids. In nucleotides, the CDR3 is TGCAGTGCCCATTTGGCGACAGGGTACAATGAGCAGTTCTTC. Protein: CSAHLATGYNEQFF.